This TCR beta chain was recorded in a study of T cell repertoires in cytomegalovirus infection. Study-wide background: Both recently identified HLA-C-restricted and well-studied HLA-B-restricted CMV epitopes were used in the study.

TCRdb reprocessed the reads via MiXCR and lists one record per CDR3 protein. The sample has hundreds of thousands of distinct CDR3 sequences, around 31% seen once. Study-level findings and limits: Within the response measured ex vivo, HLA-C-restricted CMV-specific TCR beta clonotypes were dominant.

Regarding this clonotype: What it binds is not known.

Losses at the gene ends were 4 bases for V and 1 base for J; bases not matched to a gene: 3. Germline values: CDR1 SGHDT, CDR2 YYEEEE. The CDR3 loop spans 15 amino acids. The clonotype comes from a human donor in good health (CMV status not recorded). Some clones in this sample may be carry-over from other donors' samples. The chain links TRBV5-6 to TRBJ2-2; 8 nucleotides match TRBD1. The material sequenced was cultured PBMCs, taken from culture after CMV antigen stimulation. The CDR3: CASSHDRGNTGELFF. In nucleotides, the CDR3 is TGTGCCAGCAGCCACGACAGGGGGAACACCGGGGAGCTGTTTTTT.